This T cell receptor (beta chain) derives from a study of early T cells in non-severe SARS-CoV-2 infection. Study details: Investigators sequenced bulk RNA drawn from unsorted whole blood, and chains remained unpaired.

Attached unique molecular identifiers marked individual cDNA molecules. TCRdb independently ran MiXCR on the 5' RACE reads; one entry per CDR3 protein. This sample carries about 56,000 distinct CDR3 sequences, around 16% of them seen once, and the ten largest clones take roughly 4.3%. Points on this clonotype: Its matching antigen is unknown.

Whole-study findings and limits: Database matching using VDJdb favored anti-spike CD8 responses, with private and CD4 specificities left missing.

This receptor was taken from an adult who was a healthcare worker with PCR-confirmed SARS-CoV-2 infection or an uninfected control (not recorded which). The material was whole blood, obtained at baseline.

This chain's CDR3 is CASSPQRANTGELFF. DNA for the CDR3: TGCGCCAGCAGCCCCCAGAGAGCGAACACCGGGGAGCTGTTTTTT. J is TRBJ2-2 and V is TRBV5-1; D not certain. CDR3 length equals 15 residues. Looked up from germline, CDR1 is SGHRS and CDR2 is YFSETQ. V shed 4 bases and J shed 0 bases, with 10 bases lying between them.